This T cell receptor (beta chain) was recovered during a study of beta chain features in type 1 diabetes. The CDR3 has 12 residues. Trimming cost V 7 bases and J 7 bases, with 10 bases left between them. CDR1 is KGHSH and CDR2 is LQKENI in the germline V gene. What was sequenced were expressed TCRB transcripts, since all of the isolated RNA had been reverse transcribed. Repertoires were generated with immunoSEQ multiplex PCR, while TCRdb's copy carries only in-frame clones and drops some. There are more than 300,000 clones in the sample; 10% to 15% occur only once, and 0.01% lies in the top ten. About this clone itself: What it binds is not known.

General observations from the study: Researchers report that Type 1 diabetes patients had moderately but significantly shorter TCRB CDR3s across all four CD4+ subsets.

The sequence was collected from a woman under 30 with type 1 diabetes. Sequenced: naive CD4+ T cells from blood. This chain joins TRBV18 and TRBJ2-2; the D is unclear. The CDR3 DNA sequence: TGTGCCAGCTTAAAGCCGGGCGGGGAGCTGTTTTTT. Amino acid sequence: CASLKPGGELFF.